This T cell receptor beta chain is drawn from a study of T cells in Graves' hyperthyroidism and ophthalmopathy. Study findings and constraints: Most thyroid-expanded clonotypes above 0.001 were also found in blood.

Concerning this clonotype itself: What it binds is not known.

Amplification yielded TCR beta CDR3 regions, with RNA transcripts as the source. First-round RT-PCR targeting the TCR CDR3 was performed with the HTBI primer set. Each CDR3 protein is one row after TCRdb ran MiXCR on the multiplex PCR reads. In the table there are about 400,000 distinct CDR3 sequences, around a sixth of which are singletons. From germline, CDR1 is SGDLS and CDR2 YYNGEE. V lost 0 bases and J lost 5, with 11 bases in between. The CDR3 has 14 residues. This TCR derives from a woman aged 18-30 years with Graves' hyperthyroidism. This chain links TRBV9 with TRBJ1-1; D gene uncertain. The source material was blood. CDR3 sequence (DNA): TGTGCCAGCAGCGTAGATGAGGTCCTAACTGAAGCTTTCTTT. The encoded protein is CASSVDEVLTEAFF.